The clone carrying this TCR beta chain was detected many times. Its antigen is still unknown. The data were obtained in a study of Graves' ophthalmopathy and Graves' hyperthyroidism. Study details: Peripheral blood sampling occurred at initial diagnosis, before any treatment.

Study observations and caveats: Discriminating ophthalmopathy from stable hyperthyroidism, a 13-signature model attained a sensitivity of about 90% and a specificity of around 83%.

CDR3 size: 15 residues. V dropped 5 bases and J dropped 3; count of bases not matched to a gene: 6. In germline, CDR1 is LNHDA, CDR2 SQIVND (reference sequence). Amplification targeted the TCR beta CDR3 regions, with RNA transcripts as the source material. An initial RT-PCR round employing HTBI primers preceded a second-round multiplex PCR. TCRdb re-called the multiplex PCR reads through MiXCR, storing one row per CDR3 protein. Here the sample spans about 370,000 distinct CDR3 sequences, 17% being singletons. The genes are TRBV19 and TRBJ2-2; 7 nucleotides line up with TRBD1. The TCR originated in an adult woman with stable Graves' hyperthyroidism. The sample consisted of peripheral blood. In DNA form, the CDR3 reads TGTGCCAGTAGTGGGGGACAGAGTTACACCGGGGAGCTGTTTTTT. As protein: CASSGGQSYTGELFF.